This TCR beta chain emerged from a study of regulatory T cells in long-lasting Graves disease. Study details: For a period under 3 months, newly diagnosed Graves' patients had taken antithyroid drugs.

V lost 0 bases to trimming and J lost 6 bases, with 9 bases between them. Germline CDR1 reads SGHRS; CDR2 reads YFSETQ. The length of the CDR3 is 14 residues. Combining iRepertoire HTBI primers with Arm-PCR of CDR3 regions, the authors built TCR beta libraries. Authors' methods: From all samples, identification returned approximately 14 TRBJ and 60 to 80 TRBV segments. In TCRdb, the multiplex PCR reads were re-called with MiXCR into one record per CDR3 protein. TCRdb, not the original authors, processed these V and J calls. The repertoire has fewer than 650,000 distinct CDR3 sequences, 15% to 20% of them found once; the top ten carry around 11%. The time point was: newly diagnosed GD, antithyroid drugs for less than 3 months. With RNA extracted from PBMCs as input, the TCR library was made. This clonotype appeared a few times. These sequences were also reported in another study, on T cells in Graves' hyperthyroidism and ophthalmopathy. That paper adds: TCR CDR3 regions were first amplified by RT-PCR with HTBI primers. Stable hyperthyroidism was told apart from ophthalmopathy by a model built on 13 V-J features.

The gene calls are TRBV5-1 and TRBJ1-4; D remains unclear. The starting material was peripheral blood mononuclear cells (PBMCs), obtained at new diagnosis, from a patient treated with antithyroid drugs. This clonotype was sampled from a man between 18 and 35 years old with Graves disease. CDR3 in DNA: TGCGCCAGCAGCTTGGGCGGAGCTCATGAAAAACTGTTTTTT. This gives the protein CASSLGGAHEKLFF.